What follows describes a single T cell receptor (beta chain). This CDR3 comprises 16 residues. The germline V and J ends were trimmed by 6 bases and 4 bases, with 18 bases remaining between them. From germline, CDR1 is SEHNR and CDR2 FQNEAQ (reference sequence). The study recruited people aged 18 to 89 years across around 24 US areas. Each participant's cohort was designated according to participant-reported clinical history. What the recovered Cohort 3 donors had was two negative PCRs, clearance, or symptom resolution. This record belongs to a study of blood T cell repertoires in COVID-19. Study overall: Collection of acute and convalescent COVID-19 samples took place in the United States, Italy and Spain.

Produced via immunoSEQ multiplex PCR; TCRdb's table is partial and in-frame only. The repertoire holds a few hundred thousand clones, with around 86% as singletons. The chain combines TRBV7-9 with TRBJ2-2; maybe TRBD2 (7 bases). This receptor was obtained from a woman aged 45-65 years who had recovered from COVID-19. The sequenced material came from PBMCs or T cells enriched from blood (not recorded which). This chain's CDR3 is CASRPWGGQGTGELFF. DNA for the CDR3: TGTGCCAGCAGGCCATGGGGGGGCCAGGGCACCGGGGAGCTGTTTTTT.